The 7 T cell receptor beta chains presented below share a single source sample, sequenced in a study of patients and donors after allogeneic stem cell transplantation. TCRdb re-called the RT-PCR reads with MiXCR, one entry per CDR3 protein. The data hold about a million distinct CDR3 sequences, with more than 15% observed a single time. Specimen: blood, either unsorted or a sorted T cell fraction (not recorded which). These receptor sequences come from a human donor who was either an allogeneic HSCT recipient or a stem cell or donor lymphocyte infusion donor (not recorded which). It is not recorded whose cells these are; they may come from a transplant donor.

This clonotype occurred a few times. This chain uses TRBV10-3 with TRBJ2-7, with D possibly matching TRBD1 (5 bases). Trimming stripped 4 bases from V and 1 base from J, with 8 bases between. The CDR3 consists of 13 residues. The germline V gene has CDR1 ENHRY and CDR2 SYGVKD. Here the CDR3 DNA reads TGTGCCATCAGTGTTGCAGGGTCCTACGAGCAGTACTTC. Encoded protein: CAISVAGSYEQYF.

This clonotype was seen a few times. J is TRBJ1-2 and V is TRBV25-1, with a weak D call TRBD1 (5 bases). CDR3 size: 11 residues. Trimming took 10 bases from V and 7 from J, leaving 13 bases between them. Germline-derived CDR1 and CDR2 are MGHDK and SYGVNS. This CDR3 reads CATLGAAGYTF. CDR3 DNA sequence: TGTGCCACCCTTGGGGCGGCTGGCTACACCTTC.

This clonotype came up a few times. The gene calls are TRBV12-3 or TRBV12-4 and TRBJ1-5; 7 bases map to TRBD1. Trimming cost V 1 base and J 6 bases; bases outside gene matches: 6. The CDR3 extends over 15 amino acids. CDR3 region: CASSLGPSGGQPQHF. The DNA of the CDR3 is TGTGCCAGCAGTTTAGGCCCCTCAGGGGGTCAGCCCCAGCATTTT.

This clonotype has a handful of counts. CDR3 coding DNA: TGTGCCAGCAGGGAGGGGACAGGAAACACTGAAGCTTTCTTT. Translation: CASREGTGNTEAFF. The chain uses TRBV2 and TRBJ1-1, with 8 bases aligning to TRBD1. After removal of 6 bases from V and 2 bases from J, the junction contained 5 bases not matched to a gene. CDR1 SNHLY and CDR2 FYNNEI come from the germline V gene. The CDR3 totals 14 residues.

The V and J genes are TRBV15 and TRBJ2-2; TRBD1 matches 8 bases. The germline V gene has CDR1 LNHNV and CDR2 YYDKDF (reference sequence). With 5 bases clipped from V and 5 bases from J, the junction kept 4 bases outside the gene matches. CDR3 length equals 14 residues. CDR3 nucleotide sequence: TGTGCCACCAGCGGTAGACAGGGGACCGGGGAGCTGTTTTTT. It encodes CATSGRQGTGELFF.

This chain connects TRBV28 to TRBJ1-3, with D tentatively TRBD1 (5 bases). The V and J ends lost 5 bases and 0 bases respectively, with 14 bases between them. This CDR3 comprises 16 residues. The germline CDR1 and CDR2 sequences are MDHEN and SYDVKM. CDR3 amino acids: CASSLGGVLSGNTIYF. The CDR3 DNA is TGTGCCAGCAGTCTCGGAGGGGTTCTCTCTGGAAACACCATATATTTT.

The chain links TRBV6-1 to TRBJ1-1, with a weak D call TRBD1 (5 bases). V was shortened by 5 bases and J by 7 bases, with 14 bases between the two germline ends. This CDR3 has 13 residues. Germline V CDR1 and CDR2: MNHNS, SASEGT. Here the CDR3 reads CASSRDRLGEAFF. The CDR3 DNA follows: TGTGCCAGCAGTCGCGACAGATTGGGTGAAGCTTTCTTT.